Presented here are 30 T cell receptor beta chains from one specimen sequenced in a study of blood T cells in healthy people across ages. A second about 7 to 11 cycle PCR used barcoded and J-beta primers. One entry per CDR3 protein, called by TCRdb with MiXCR from the 5' RACE reads. This sample has fewer than 2,000,000 distinct CDR3 sequences, with about two fifths found just once. Sequenced: blood. These receptors all stem from a human donor in good health.

This clonotype occurred a few times. The V call is TRBV4-3, the J call TRBJ2-1; D is ambiguous. The germline V gene encodes CDR1 LGHNA and CDR2 YSLEER. Deletions cut 0 bases from V and 11 bases from J, with 8 bases between. This CDR3 has 12 residues. This CDR3 reads CASSQDRGKQFF. The CDR3 DNA is TGCGCCAGCAGCCAAGACAGAGGAAAGCAGTTCTTC.

The chain combines TRBV10-3 with TRBJ2-3; D might be TRBD1 (6 bases). The V end was cut by 6 bases, the J end by 4 bases, with 11 bases between. The CDR3 is 13 amino acids. Looked up from germline, CDR1 is ENHRY and CDR2 is SYGVKD. The CDR3 DNA reads TGTGCCATCAGGGGGGCCGTCGCAGATACGCAGTATTTT. Amino acid sequence: CAIRGAVADTQYF.

This clonotype came up a few times. The V and J genes are TRBV10-3 and TRBJ2-1, with D perhaps matching TRBD1 (6 bases). Germline CDR1 is ENHRY and CDR2 is SYGVKD. This CDR3 region has 15 residues. V dropped 7 bases and J dropped 1 base, with 14 bases sitting between them. The CDR3 DNA sequence: TGTGCCATCAATGATCTCGGGACATCCTACAATGAGCAGTTCTTC. This sequence encodes CAINDLGTSYNEQFF.

This clonotype came up many times. The J gene is TRBJ1-5, the V gene TRBV18; D perhaps matches TRBD1 (5 bases). The CDR3 has 14 residues. Germline V lookup: CDR1 KGHSH, CDR2 LQKENI. Deletions cut 2 bases from V and 4 bases from J, with 9 bases between. CDR3 loop: CASSPGAGNQPQHF. The DNA for the CDR3 is TGTGCCAGCTCACCAGGGGCCGGTAATCAGCCCCAGCATTTT.

This clonotype was observed a handful of times. The V call is TRBV28, the J call TRBJ1-5; D ambiguous. The V gene lost 3 bases and the J gene lost 2 bases, with 11 bases spanning the gap. Germline assignment: CDR1 MDHEN and CDR2 SYDVKM. This CDR3 spans 15 amino acids. CDR3 nucleotide sequence: TGTGCCAGCAGTTTCAGCCGGGAGGGCAATCAGCCCCAGCATTTT. Translated, it gives CASSFSREGNQPQHF.

The chain couples TRBV20-1 to TRBJ2-1; 12 nucleotides line up with TRBD2. The CDR3 extends over 15 amino acids. Germline loops: CDR1 DFQATT, CDR2 SNEGSKA (reference sequence). With V trimmed by 6 bases and J by 9 bases, 12 bases remained unmatched. The CDR3 bases are TGCAGTGCCAGCGGCGGACTAGCGGGGTTCATTGAGCAGTTCTTC. This codes for CSASGGLAGFIEQFF.

The J gene is TRBJ1-2, the V gene TRBV3-1, with no clear D. Trimming removed 3 bases at V and 1 base at J, with 15 bases between. This CDR3 spans 16 amino acids. Germline V gene lookup returns CDR1 LGHDT and CDR2 YNNKEL (reference sequence). CDR3 sequence: CASSHVNSNFNYGYTF. CDR3 bases: TGTGCCAGCAGCCATGTCAACAGTAATTTTAACTATGGCTACACCTTC.

This clonotype was counted only a few times. V usage is TRBV7-2 and J usage is TRBJ1-2, with no clear D. The length of the CDR3 is 14 residues. Trimming removed 4 bases from V and 4 bases from J, with 13 bases in between. Germline loops: CDR1 SGHTA, CDR2 FQGNSA. CDR3 bases: TGTGCCAGCAGCTCACAGCAAAATCTCTATGGCTACACCTTC. Residues: CASSSQQNLYGYTF.

V is TRBV7-2 and J is TRBJ2-4; D remains unclear. The CDR3 covers 17 residues. Trimming left V 4 bases short and J 0 bases short, with 16 bases between. Germline CDR1 SGHTA, CDR2 FQGNSA. The CDR3 reads CASSSAVSGLAKNIQYF. For the CDR3, the DNA is TGTGCCAGCAGCTCGGCCGTGTCGGGTCTAGCCAAAAACATTCAGTACTTC.

The V gene is TRBV25-1, the J gene TRBJ1-2; tentatively, D is TRBD1 (6 bases). The V gene's germline CDR1 is MGHDK and CDR2 SYGVNS. The V end lost 0 bases, the J end lost 2 bases, and 16 bases lay between the germline ends. The CDR3 totals 17 residues. The CDR3 DNA sequence: TGTGCCAGCAGTGAATATTTCCCCGGGACACAGAACTATGGCTACACCTTC. Its translation: CASSEYFPGTQNYGYTF.

This clonotype was found a few times. This chain links TRBV7-3 with TRBJ2-5; TRBD1 agrees at 7 bases. The CDR3 runs 15 residues. The V gene end was trimmed by 3 bases and the J gene end by 0 bases; junction bases not matched to a gene: 4. Germline V gene sequence: CDR1 SGHTA, CDR2 FQGTGA. Here the CDR3 DNA reads TGTGCCAGCAGCTTCCAGACAGGGTACCAAGAGACCCAGTACTTC. Protein sequence: CASSFQTGYQETQYF.

V and J are TRBV7-8 and TRBJ1-1; D gene unclear. CDR1 and CDR2 (germline): SGHVS, FQNEAQ. CDR3 length equals 16 residues. Trimming removed 1 base at V and 0 bases at J, with 12 bases between. CDR3 residues: CASSLGVKLMNTEAFF. The CDR3 coding sequence is TGTGCCAGCAGCTTAGGGGTCAAACTCATGAACACTGAAGCTTTCTTT. The whole variable domain, remainder taken from reference TRBV7-8 and TRBJ1-1, is GAGVSQSPRYKVAKRGQDVALRCDPISGHVSLFWYQQALGQGPEFLTYFQNEAQLDKSGLPSDRFFAERPEGSVSTLKIQRTQQEDSAVYLCASSLGVKLMNTEAFFGQGTRLTVV.

This clonotype occurred many times. One junction end disagrees with the germline gene, perhaps due to a read error. The rearrangement joins TRBV5-1 to TRBJ1-1; D is ambiguous. Per the germline V gene, CDR1 is SGHRS and CDR2 is YFSETQ. The CDR3 has 14 amino acids. CDR3 nucleotide sequence: TGTGCCAGCAGCTTAACCGGGTCGAACACTGAAGCTTTCTTT. Translation gives CASSLTGSNTEAFF.

The chain couples TRBV20-1 to TRBJ2-7; D call uncertain. The CDR3 is 13 residues long. V shed 4 bases and J shed 10 bases, with 20 bases lying between them. The germline CDR1 and CDR2 sequences are DFQATT and SNEGSKA (reference sequence). The DNA of the CDR3 is TGCAGTGCTACCGTTGGGAATTCGGTCACCCAGTACTTC. Translation gives CSATVGNSVTQYF.

The chain links TRBV7-2 to TRBJ2-7; no firm D call. The CDR3 is made up of 14 amino acids. Germline CDR1 reads SGHTA; CDR2 reads FQGNSA. Trimming cost V 2 bases and J 1 base, with 9 bases left between them. The CDR3 bases are TGTGCCAGCAGCTTAAGAATGGGTTCCTACGAGCAGTACTTC. Protein sequence: CASSLRMGSYEQYF.

The chain couples TRBV3-1 to TRBJ2-3; 7 bases are shared with TRBD1. Germline V gene sequence: CDR1 LGHDT, CDR2 YNNKEL (reference sequence). This CDR3 is built from 16 residues. Unmatched junction bases numbered 14, after V lost 2 bases and J lost 9 bases. CDR3 residues: CASSQHLGQARGTQYF. The CDR3, as DNA: TGTGCCAGCAGCCAACACCTCGGACAGGCTCGTGGAACGCAGTATTTT.

This chain uses TRBV20-1 with TRBJ1-5; D is unresolved. Germline-derived CDR1 and CDR2 are DFQATT and SNEGSKA (reference sequence). The CDR3 has 14 amino acids. V lost 6 bases and J 0 bases, leaving 12 bases between the germline ends. The CDR3: CSASVAVSNQPQHF. DNA of the CDR3: TGCAGTGCCTCCGTGGCGGTTAGCAATCAGCCCCAGCATTTT.

This clonotype has ten or more counts. DNA for the CDR3: TGTGCCAGCAGTCCGGGACAGGGGGTCGGCTACACCTTC. As protein: CASSPGQGVGYTF. The chain uses TRBV27 and TRBJ1-2, with TRBD1 matching 11 bases. The germline V gene encodes CDR1 MNHEY and CDR2 SMNVEV (reference sequence). Losses at the gene ends were 5 bases for V and 8 bases for J; bases not matched to a gene: 4. The CDR3 extends over 13 amino acids.

The chain has TRBV21-1 and TRBJ1-4. TRBV21-1 is an annotated pseudogene. The CDR3 extends over 18 amino acids. CDR3 sequence reads: CASSKLFLKFRPTEKLFF. The DNA of the CDR3 is TGTGCCAGCAGCAAACTATTTCTGAAGTTCCGACCCACCGAAAAACTGTTTTTT.

This clonotype has just a few counts. V is TRBV7-3 and J is TRBJ2-3; TRBD1 aligns across 11 bases. Germline CDR1 and CDR2: SGHTA and FQGTGA. The V segment lost 5 bases and the J segment 0 bases; nucleotides outside the gene matches: 4. The CDR3 spans 16 residues. The CDR3 loop is CASSTGTGGSTDTQYF. The CDR3 DNA sequence: TGTGCCAGCAGCACCGGGACAGGGGGAAGCACAGATACGCAGTATTTT.

This clonotype turned up a few times. The rearrangement uses TRBV4-2 and TRBJ2-2; the D is unclear. The CDR3 is 17 amino acids. Between the trimmed V and J ends, which lost 3 bases and 6 bases, there was a span of 20 bases. The germline CDR1 and CDR2 sequences are LGHNA and YNFKEQ. The CDR3 nucleotides are TGTGCCAGCAGCCACGGGCAAAAAATCGCGTTCGCCGGGGAGCTGTTTTTT. It specifies CASSHGQKIAFAGELFF.

This clonotype was seen a handful of times. This chain uses TRBV6-2 or TRBV6-3 with TRBJ2-1; a possible D gene is TRBD2 (6 bases). Germline V lookup: CDR1 MNHEY, CDR2 SVGEGT. The CDR3 contains 11 residues. The V end lost 6 bases, the J end lost 12 bases, and 12 bases lay between the germline ends. CDR3 nucleotide sequence: TGTGCCAGCAGAGTGGAGGGAAGGCAGTTCTTC. It yields the protein CASRVEGRQFF.

About this clonotype itself: This CDR3 fails to terminate in the conserved phenylalanine or tryptophan, so it likely reflects a read error. This rearrangement joins TRBV4-3 to TRBJ1-2; D not certain. V gave up 0 bases and J gave up 2 bases, with 7 bases separating them. Per germline, CDR1 LGHNA and CDR2 YSLEER. This CDR3 comprises 14 residues. For the CDR3, the DNA is TGCGCCAGCAGCCAAGATGGAGGGAACTATGGCTACACCTGC. It codes for CASSQDGGNYGYTC.

Comments on this clonotype: A junction end diverges from the germline sequence, so it may reflect a read error. The chain is built from TRBV12-3 or TRBV12-4 and TRBJ2-3; D gene uncertain. CDR3 size: 13 residues. CDR3 residues: CASSPTRTDTRYF. The DNA for the CDR3 is TGTGCCAGCAGCCCGACTCGCACAGATACGCGGTATTTT.

This clonotype was observed a few times. The CDR3 spells CASSPHRGRGNTEAFF. CDR3 sequence (DNA): TGTGCCAGCAGCCCCCACAGGGGTCGGGGGAACACTGAAGCTTTCTTT. This chain uses TRBV7-9 with TRBJ1-1, with TRBD1 identical over 7 bases. CDR1 is SEHNR and CDR2 is FQNEAQ in the germline V gene (reference sequence). The CDR3 runs to 16 residues. V lost 5 bases and J lost 1; bases outside the gene matches: 10.

This clonotype was counted between two and nine times. The V call is TRBV7-7, the J call TRBJ2-3; 14 bases align to TRBD2. The CDR3 loop spans 16 amino acids. The junction had 3 bases not matched to a gene; V was cut back by 4 bases and J by 3 bases. Germline assignment: CDR1 SSHAT and CDR2 FNYEAQ (reference sequence). In DNA form, the CDR3 reads TGTGCCAGCAGCTCGACTAGCGGGGGGGCTACAGATACGCAGTATTTT. Encoded protein: CASSSTSGGATDTQYF.

The chain has TRBV5-1 and TRBJ2-4; the match to TRBD1 covers 9 bases. The last part of the DNA fits TRBJ2-7 better; the J call may be wrong. The CDR3 length is 17 residues. Germline assignment: CDR1 SGHRS and CDR2 YFSETQ. The CDR3 spells CASSPSPDRGLSYEQYF. The CDR3 coding sequence is TGCGCCAGCAGCCCAAGTCCAGACAGGGGGTTATCTTACGAGCAGTACTTC.

This clonotype turned up a few times. The V gene is TRBV3-1, the J gene TRBJ2-7, with D uncertain. Between the trimmed V and J ends, which lost 0 bases and 2 bases, there was a span of 8 bases. Germline loops: CDR1 LGHDT, CDR2 YNNKEL (reference sequence). The CDR3 spans 14 residues. As DNA, the CDR3 is TGTGCCAGCAGCCAAGATAATACCGCCTACGAGCAGTACTTC. Its translation is CASSQDNTAYEQYF.

The gene calls are TRBV4-2 and TRBJ2-3, with D possibly matching TRBD1 (6 bases). The CDR3 extends over 15 amino acids. With 1 base removed from V and 2 bases from J, the gap between germline ends came to 10 bases. Germline V gives CDR1 LGHNA, CDR2 YNFKEQ. DNA for the CDR3: TGTGCCAGCAGCCAAGGGGGGCAGCCCACAGATACGCAGTATTTT. As protein: CASSQGGQPTDTQYF.

This clonotype was observed a few times. V and J are TRBV6-2 or TRBV6-3 and TRBJ2-7; D is undetermined. Germline V gene data show CDR1 as MNHEY and CDR2 as SVGEGT. The V end was cut by 7 bases, the J end by 1 base, with 14 bases between. The CDR3 has 14 amino acids. CDR3 region: CASTHHSGSYEQYF. The CDR3 coding sequence is TGTGCCAGCACCCACCACAGTGGTTCCTACGAGCAGTACTTC.